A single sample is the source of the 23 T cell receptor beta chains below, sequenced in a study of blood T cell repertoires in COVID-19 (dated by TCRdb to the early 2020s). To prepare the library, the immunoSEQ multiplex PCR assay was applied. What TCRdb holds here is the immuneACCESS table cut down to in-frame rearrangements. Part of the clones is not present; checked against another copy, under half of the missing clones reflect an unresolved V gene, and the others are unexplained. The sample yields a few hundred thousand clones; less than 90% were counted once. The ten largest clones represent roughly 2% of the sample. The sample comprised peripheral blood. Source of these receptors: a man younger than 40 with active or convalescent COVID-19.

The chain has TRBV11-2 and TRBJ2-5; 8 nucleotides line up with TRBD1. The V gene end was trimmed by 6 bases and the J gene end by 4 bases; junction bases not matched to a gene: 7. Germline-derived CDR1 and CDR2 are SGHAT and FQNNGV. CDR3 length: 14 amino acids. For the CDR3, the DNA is TGTGCCAGCAGTTCGAATACAGGGGGAGAGACCCAGTACTTC. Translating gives CASSSNTGGETQYF.

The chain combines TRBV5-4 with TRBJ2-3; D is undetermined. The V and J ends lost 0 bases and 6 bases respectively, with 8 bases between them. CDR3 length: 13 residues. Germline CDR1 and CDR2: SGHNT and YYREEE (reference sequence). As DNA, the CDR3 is TGTGCCAGCAGCTTGGGCGAAGTTGATACGCAGTATTTT. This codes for CASSLGEVDTQYF.

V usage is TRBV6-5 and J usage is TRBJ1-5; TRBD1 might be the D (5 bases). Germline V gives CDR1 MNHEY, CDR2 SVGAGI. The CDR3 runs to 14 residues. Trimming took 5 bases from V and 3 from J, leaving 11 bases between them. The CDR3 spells CASSRDSANQPQHF. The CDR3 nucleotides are TGTGCCAGCAGTCGTGACAGCGCCAATCAGCCCCAGCATTTT.

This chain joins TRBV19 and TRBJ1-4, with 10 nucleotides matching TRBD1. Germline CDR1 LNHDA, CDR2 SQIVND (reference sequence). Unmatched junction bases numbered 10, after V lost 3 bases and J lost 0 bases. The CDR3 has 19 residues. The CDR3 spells CASSIRTGGYGATNEKLFF. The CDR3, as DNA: TGTGCCAGTAGTATCCGGACAGGGGGGTATGGAGCAACTAATGAAAAACTGTTTTTT.

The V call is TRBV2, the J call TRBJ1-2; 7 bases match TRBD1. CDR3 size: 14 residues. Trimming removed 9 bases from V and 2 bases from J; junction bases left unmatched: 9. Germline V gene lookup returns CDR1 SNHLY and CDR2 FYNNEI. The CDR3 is CARDETTGNYGYTF. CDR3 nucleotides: TGTGCCAGAGACGAGACGACAGGGAACTATGGCTACACCTTC.

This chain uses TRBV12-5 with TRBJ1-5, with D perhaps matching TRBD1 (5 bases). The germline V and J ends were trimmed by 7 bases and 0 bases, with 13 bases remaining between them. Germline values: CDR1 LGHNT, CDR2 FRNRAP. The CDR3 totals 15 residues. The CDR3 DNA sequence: TGTGCTAGTGCCATGGACAAATCTAGCAATCAGCCCCAGCATTTT. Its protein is CASAMDKSSNQPQHF.

Written as DNA, the CDR3 is TGTGCCACCAGTGAGACAGGGTCCTACGAGCAGTACTTC. This encodes CATSETGSYEQYF. V is TRBV24-1 and J is TRBJ2-7, with 7 positions matching TRBD1. J lost 1 base, V lost 4 bases, and 0 bases had no gene match. Germline V gives CDR1 KGHDR, CDR2 SFDVKD. This CDR3 has 13 residues.

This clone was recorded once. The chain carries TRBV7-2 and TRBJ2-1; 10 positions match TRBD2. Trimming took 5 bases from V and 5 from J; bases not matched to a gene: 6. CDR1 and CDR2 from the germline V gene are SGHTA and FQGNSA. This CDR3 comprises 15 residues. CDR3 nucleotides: TGTGCCAGCAGCCAAAGGACTAGCGGCAACAATGAGCAGTTCTTC. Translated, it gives CASSQRTSGNNEQFF.

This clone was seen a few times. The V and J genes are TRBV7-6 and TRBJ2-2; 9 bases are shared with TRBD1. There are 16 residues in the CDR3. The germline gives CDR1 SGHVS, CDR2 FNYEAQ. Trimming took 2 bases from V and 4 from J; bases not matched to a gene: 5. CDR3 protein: CASSLLGQGVTGELFF. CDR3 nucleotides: TGTGCCAGCAGCTTACTGGGACAGGGAGTCACCGGGGAGCTGTTTTTT.

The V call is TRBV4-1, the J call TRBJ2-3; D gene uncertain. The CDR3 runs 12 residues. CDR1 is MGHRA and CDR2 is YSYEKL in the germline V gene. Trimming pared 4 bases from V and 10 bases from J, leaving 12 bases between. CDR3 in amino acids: CASSRSSGAQYF. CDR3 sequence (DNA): TGCGCCAGCAGCCGATCTAGTGGTGCGCAGTATTTT.

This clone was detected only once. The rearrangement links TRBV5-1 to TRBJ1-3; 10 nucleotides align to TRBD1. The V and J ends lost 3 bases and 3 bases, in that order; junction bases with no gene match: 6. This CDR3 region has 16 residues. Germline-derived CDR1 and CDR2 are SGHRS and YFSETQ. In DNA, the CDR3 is TGCGCCAGCAGCTGGGGGACAGGGGCTGATGGAAACACCATATATTTT. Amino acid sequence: CASSWGTGADGNTIYF.

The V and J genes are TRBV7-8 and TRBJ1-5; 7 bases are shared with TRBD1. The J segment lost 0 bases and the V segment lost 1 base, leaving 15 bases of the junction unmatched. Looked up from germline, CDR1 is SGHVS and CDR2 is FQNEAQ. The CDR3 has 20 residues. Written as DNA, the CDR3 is TGTGCCAGCAGCTTAGGGCGATCCGGGACAGCAGGATATAGCAATCAGCCCCAGCATTTT. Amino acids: CASSLGRSGTAGYSNQPQHF. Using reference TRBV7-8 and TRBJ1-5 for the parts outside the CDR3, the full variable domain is GAGVSQSPRYKVAKRGQDVALRCDPISGHVSLFWYQQALGQGPEFLTYFQNEAQLDKSGLPSDRFFAERPEGSVSTLKIQRTQQEDSAVYLCASSLGRSGTAGYSNQPQHFGDGTRLSIL.

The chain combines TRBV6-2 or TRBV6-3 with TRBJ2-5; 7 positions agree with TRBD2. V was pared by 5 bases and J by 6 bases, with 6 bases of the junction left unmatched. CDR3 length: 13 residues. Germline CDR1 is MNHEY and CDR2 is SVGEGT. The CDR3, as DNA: TGTGCCAGCAGTATAGAGACTAGCCAGACCCAGTACTTC. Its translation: CASSIETSQTQYF.

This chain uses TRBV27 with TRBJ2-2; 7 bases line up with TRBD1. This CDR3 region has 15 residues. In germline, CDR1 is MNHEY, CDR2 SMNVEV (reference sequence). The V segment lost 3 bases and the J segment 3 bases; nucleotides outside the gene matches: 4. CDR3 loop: CASSLNRGDTGELFF. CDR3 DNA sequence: TGTGCCAGCAGTTTGAACAGGGGAGACACCGGGGAGCTGTTTTTT.

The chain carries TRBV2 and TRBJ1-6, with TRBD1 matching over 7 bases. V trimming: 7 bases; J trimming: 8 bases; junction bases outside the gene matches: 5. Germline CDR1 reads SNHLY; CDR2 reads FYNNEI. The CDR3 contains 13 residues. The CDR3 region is CASNRGLDSPLHF. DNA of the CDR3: TGTGCCAGCAACAGGGGATTGGATTCACCCCTCCACTTT.

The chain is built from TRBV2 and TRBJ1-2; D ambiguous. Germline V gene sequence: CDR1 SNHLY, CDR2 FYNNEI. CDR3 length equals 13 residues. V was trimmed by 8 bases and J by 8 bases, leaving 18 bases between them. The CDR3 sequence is CASGSLESGGYTF. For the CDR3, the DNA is TGTGCCAGCGGGTCCCTAGAATCCGGCGGCTACACCTTC.

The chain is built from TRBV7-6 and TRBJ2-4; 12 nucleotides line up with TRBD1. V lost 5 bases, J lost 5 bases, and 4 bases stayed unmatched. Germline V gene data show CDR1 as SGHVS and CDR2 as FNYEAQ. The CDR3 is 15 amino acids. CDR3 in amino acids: CASSPGQGAQNIQYF. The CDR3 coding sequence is TGTGCCAGCAGCCCGGGACAGGGGGCCCAAAACATTCAGTACTTC.

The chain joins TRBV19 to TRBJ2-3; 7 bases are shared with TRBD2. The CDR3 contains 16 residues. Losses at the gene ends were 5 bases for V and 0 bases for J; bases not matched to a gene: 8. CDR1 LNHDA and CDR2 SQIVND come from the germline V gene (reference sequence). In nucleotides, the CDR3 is TGTGCCAGTAGTCTACGACTAGCAGTGAGCACAGATACGCAGTATTTT. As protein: CASSLRLAVSTDTQYF.

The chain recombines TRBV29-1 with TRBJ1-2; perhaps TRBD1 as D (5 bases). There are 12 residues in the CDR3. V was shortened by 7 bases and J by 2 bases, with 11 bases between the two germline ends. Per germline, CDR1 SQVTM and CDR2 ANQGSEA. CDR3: CSAVTDNYGYTF. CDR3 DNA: TGCAGCGCTGTGACAGACAACTATGGCTACACCTTC.

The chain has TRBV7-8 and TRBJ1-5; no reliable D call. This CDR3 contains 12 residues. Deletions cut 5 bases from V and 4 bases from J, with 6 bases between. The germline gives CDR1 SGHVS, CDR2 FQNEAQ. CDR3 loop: CASSPTNQPQHF. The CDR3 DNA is TGTGCCAGCAGCCCTACGAATCAGCCCCAGCATTTT.

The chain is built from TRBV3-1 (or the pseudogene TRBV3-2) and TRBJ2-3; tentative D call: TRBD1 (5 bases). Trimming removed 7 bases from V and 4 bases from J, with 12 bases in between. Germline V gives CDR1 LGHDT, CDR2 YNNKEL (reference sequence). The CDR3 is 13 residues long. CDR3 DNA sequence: TGTGCCAGCACTCCACCAGGGTCAGATACGCAGTATTTT. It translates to CASTPPGSDTQYF.

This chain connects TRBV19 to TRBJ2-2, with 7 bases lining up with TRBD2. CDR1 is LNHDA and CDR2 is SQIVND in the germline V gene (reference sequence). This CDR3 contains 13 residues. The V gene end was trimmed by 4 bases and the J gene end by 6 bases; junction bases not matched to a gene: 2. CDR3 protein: CASSTTSAGELFF. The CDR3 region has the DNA TGTGCCAGTAGTACCACTAGCGCCGGGGAGCTGTTTTTT.

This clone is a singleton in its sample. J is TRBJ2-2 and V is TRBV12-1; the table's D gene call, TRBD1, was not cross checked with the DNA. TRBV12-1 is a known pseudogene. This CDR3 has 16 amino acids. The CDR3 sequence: CASSIQTGAWGGELFF. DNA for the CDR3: TGTGCCAGCAGCATCCAGACAGGGGCCTGGGGCGGGGAGCTGTTTTTT.